This T cell receptor (beta chain) was identified during a study of blood T cells in healthy people across ages. This clonotype was counted only a few times. Its target is unknown. Primed by a sample-barcoded 5' primer and a J-beta primer mix, a second PCR proceeded for about 6 to 11 cycles. TCRdb passed the 5' RACE reads through MiXCR, listing each CDR3 protein once. The sample lists 1.5 million or so distinct CDR3 sequences, approximately 39% occurring once. Germline loops: CDR1 MNHEY, CDR2 SVGEGT. The CDR3 runs 14 residues. Notes on the study in general: A roughly linear age-dependent decrease characterized TCR beta diversity per million T cells.

V gene TRBV6-2 or TRBV6-3 combines with J gene TRBJ2-4; D remains ambiguous. The J call is in doubt because the DNA end fits TRBJ2-5 better. The sequenced material came from blood. The receptor was derived from a woman between 18 and 29 years old in good health. CDR3 sequence: CASSPTVLQETQYF. DNA for the CDR3: TGTGCCAGCAGTCCCACCGTTCTCCAAGAGACCCAGTACTTC.